The 16 T cell receptor beta chains presented below share a single source sample, sequenced in a study of cytomegalovirus exposure and HLA in healthy donors. This PCR relied on a set of 60 Vbeta primers and 13 Jbeta primers. Profiling relied on immunoSEQ multiplex PCR, and the TCRdb table lists in-frame clones only, not all of them. The sample holds around 140,000 clones, about 10% seen once. Sequencing used PBMCs. These receptors were obtained from a woman in her 40s in good health and CMV-seropositive.

The chain uses TRBV6-5 and TRBJ2-7, with D possibly TRBD1 on 5 matching bases. V lost 4 bases to trimming and J lost 6 bases, with 7 bases between them. Germline V lookup: CDR1 MNHEY, CDR2 SVGAGI. The CDR3 sequence is 11 residues long. The CDR3: CASSSGAEQYF. CDR3 in DNA: TGTGCCAGCAGTTCTGGGGCCGAGCAGTACTTC.

This clone was seen a handful of times. The chain carries TRBV6-1 and TRBJ2-7, with 8 positions matching TRBD1. The CDR3 is 14 amino acids. J was trimmed by 7 bases and V by 7 bases; bases with no gene match: 12. CDR1 is MNHNS and CDR2 is SASEGT in the germline V gene. The CDR3 region has the DNA TGTGCCAGCACCCCGGGACAGGCCAGGTGGGAGCAGTACTTC. This translates into CASTPGQARWEQYF.

V and J are TRBV5-4 and TRBJ1-2; a possible D gene is TRBD1 (6 bases). Trimming cost V 3 bases and J 0 bases, with 15 bases left between them. The CDR3 sequence is 16 residues long. Germline V CDR1 and CDR2: SGHNT, YYREEE (reference sequence). As DNA, the CDR3 is TGTGCCAGCAGCTCAGTCTACAGGGAAGCTAACTATGGCTACACCTTC. Its translation: CASSSVYREANYGYTF.

The V and J genes are TRBV19 and TRBJ1-2, with 10 bases lining up with TRBD1. V gave up 6 bases and J gave up 6 bases; unmatched junction bases: 4. Germline CDR1 LNHDA, CDR2 SQIVND (reference sequence). The CDR3 totals 13 residues. CDR3 nucleotide sequence: TGTGCCAGTAGAACCGGGACAGGGGATGGCTACACCTTC. This gives the protein CASRTGTGDGYTF. Complete variable domain (other parts from reference TRBV19 and TRBJ1-2): DGGITQSPKYLFRKEGQNVTLSCEQNLNHDAMYWYRQDPGQGLRLIYYSQIVNDFQKGDIAEGYSVSREKKESFPLTVTSAQKNPTAFYLCASRTGTGDGYTFGSGTRLTVV.

This clone turned up a few times. V is TRBV27 and J is TRBJ1-5; TRBD1 might be the D (5 bases). V was pared by 2 bases and J by 4 bases, with 12 bases between. The CDR3 has 15 residues. Germline V gene sequence: CDR1 MNHEY, CDR2 SMNVEV (reference sequence). The CDR3 region is CASSLRGFRNQPQHF. The DNA of the CDR3 is TGTGCCAGCAGTTTAAGGGGTTTTCGAAATCAGCCCCAGCATTTT.

The chain employs TRBV2 and TRBJ1-4, with D perhaps matching TRBD1 (6 bases). Trimming pared 2 bases from V and 7 bases from J, leaving 11 bases between. This CDR3 region has 14 residues. CDR1 is SNHLY, CDR2 FYNNEI, per germline. The CDR3 spells CASSELGAGEKLFF. The CDR3 nucleotides read TGTGCCAGCAGTGAATTGGGGGCCGGTGAAAAACTGTTTTTT.

This chain uses TRBV29-1 with TRBJ1-1; D gene ambiguous. V lost 7 bases to trimming and J lost 7 bases, with 10 bases between them. The CDR3 runs 10 residues. Germline CDR1 is SQVTM and CDR2 is ANQGSEA. The CDR3: CSALRVEAFF. For the CDR3, the DNA is TGCAGCGCCCTCCGTGTTGAAGCTTTCTTT. Filled out from reference TRBV29-1 and TRBJ1-1, the complete variable domain reads SAVISQKPSRDICQRGTSLTIQCQVDSQVTMMFWYRQQPGQSLTLIATANQGSEATYESGFVIDKFPISRPNLTFSTLTVSNMSPEDSSIYLCSALRVEAFFGQGTRLTVV.

The rearrangement joins TRBV19 to TRBJ1-4; tentative D call: TRBD1 (5 bases). The CDR3 has 14 amino acids. Germline-derived CDR1 and CDR2 are LNHDA and SQIVND (reference sequence). V dropped 3 bases and J dropped 5 bases, with 10 bases sitting between them. CDR3 residues: CASSIDGGNEKLFF. The CDR3 nucleotides are TGTGCCAGTAGTATTGACGGGGGGAATGAAAAACTGTTTTTT.

This clone was seen only a few times. This sequence joins TRBV18 and TRBJ2-1, with a possible D match to TRBD2 (5 bases). V shed 6 bases and J shed 2 bases, with 14 bases lying between them. The CDR3 length is 15 residues. CDR1 is KGHSH, CDR2 LQKENI, per germline. CDR3 residues: CASSREHSTYNEQFF. The CDR3 nucleotides read TGTGCCAGCTCTCGGGAACATTCAACCTACAATGAGCAGTTCTTC.

This clone was picked up a small number of times. The chain employs TRBV9 and TRBJ1-2; no firm D call. The V end was cut by 0 bases, the J end by 10 bases, with 10 bases between. The CDR3 sequence is 12 residues long. Germline CDR1 reads SGDLS; CDR2 reads YYNGEE. This CDR3 reads CASSVVAGVYTF. CDR3 DNA sequence: TGTGCCAGCAGCGTAGTAGCGGGTGTCTACACCTTC.

V gene TRBV29-1 combines with J gene TRBJ2-7; D possibly corresponds to TRBD1 (6 bases). CDR1 is SQVTM, CDR2 ANQGSEA, per germline. CDR3 length: 11 amino acids. V was shortened by 7 bases and J by 10 bases, with 17 bases between the two germline ends. CDR3 nucleotides: TGCAGCGCTTTACGAGGGGGAATACAGTACTTC. This gives the protein CSALRGGIQYF.

This clone was observed a handful of times. The chain recombines TRBV25-1 with TRBJ2-3, with D unclear. Trimming cost V 3 bases and J 1 base, with 5 bases left between them. The germline gives CDR1 MGHDK, CDR2 SYGVNS. The CDR3 length is 13 residues. As DNA, the CDR3 is TGTGCCAGCAGTGAGTTCGGCACAGATACGCAGTATTTT. This codes for CASSEFGTDTQYF. The variable domain in full, completed from reference TRBV25-1 and TRBJ2-3, reads EADIYQTPRYLVIGTGKKITLECSQTMGHDKMYWYQQDPGMELHLIHYSYGVNSTEKGDLSSESTVSRIRTEHFPLTLESARPSHTSQYLCASSEFGTDTQYFGPGTRLTVL.

This clone was seen a single time. DNA for the CDR3: TGTGCCAGCAGCCTAAGAGTGGGCAGGGAGGGTGAAAAACTGTTTTTT. Translated: CASSLRVGREGEKLFF. The V call is TRBV7-2, the J call TRBJ1-4; possible D gene TRBD1, 5 bases. V was shortened by 5 bases and J by 7 bases, with 20 bases between the two germline ends. The CDR3 contains 16 residues. Germline CDR1 and CDR2: SGHTA and FQGNSA.

J is TRBJ2-3 and V is TRBV7-9; 9 bases are shared with TRBD1. Germline lookup yields CDR1 SEHNR and CDR2 FQNEAQ (reference sequence). The CDR3 runs to 14 residues. V was clipped by 7 bases and J by 7 bases; unmatched bases: 9. CDR3 bases: TGTGCCAGCAAAAAGGGGACAGGGAGGAATACGCAGTATTTT. Amino acids: CASKKGTGRNTQYF. Based on the CDR3 plus reference TRBV7-9 and TRBJ2-3, the full variable domain is DTGVSQNPRHKITKRGQNVTFRCDPISEHNRLYWYRQTLGQGPEFLTYFQNEAQLEKSRLLSDRFSAERPKGSFSTLEIQRTEQGDSAMYLCASKKGTGRNTQYFGPGTRLTVL.

This clone showed up many times. V is TRBV5-1 and J is TRBJ1-3; D is ambiguous. V gave up 0 bases and J gave up 2 bases, with 6 bases separating them. The CDR3 covers 14 residues. Per germline, CDR1 SGHRS and CDR2 YFSETQ. In DNA, the CDR3 is TGCGCCAGCAGCTTGGGCCCAGCTGGAAACACCATATATTTT. Translated, it gives CASSLGPAGNTIYF.

The gene calls are TRBV2 and TRBJ1-5; 9 bases align to TRBD1. The germline CDR1 and CDR2 sequences are SNHLY and FYNNEI. The CDR3 spans 15 residues. Trimming removed 5 bases from V and 7 bases from J; junction bases left unmatched: 9. The CDR3 reads CASSKTGGTGQPQHF. In DNA form, the CDR3 reads TGTGCCAGCAGTAAAACAGGGGGCACTGGGCAGCCCCAGCATTTT.